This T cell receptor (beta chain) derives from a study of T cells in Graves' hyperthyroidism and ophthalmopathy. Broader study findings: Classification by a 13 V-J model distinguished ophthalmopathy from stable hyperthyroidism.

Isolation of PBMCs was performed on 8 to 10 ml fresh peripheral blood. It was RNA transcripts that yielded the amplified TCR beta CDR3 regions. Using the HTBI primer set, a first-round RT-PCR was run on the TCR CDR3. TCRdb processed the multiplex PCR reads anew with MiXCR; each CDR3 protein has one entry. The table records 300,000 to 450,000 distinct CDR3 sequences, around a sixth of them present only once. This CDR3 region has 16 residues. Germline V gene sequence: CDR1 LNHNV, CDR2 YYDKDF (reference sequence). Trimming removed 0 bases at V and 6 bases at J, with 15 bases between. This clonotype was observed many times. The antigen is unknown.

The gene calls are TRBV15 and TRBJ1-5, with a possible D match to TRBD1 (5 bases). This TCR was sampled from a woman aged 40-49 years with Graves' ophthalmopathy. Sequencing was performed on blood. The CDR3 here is CATSRDCTRVRQPQHF. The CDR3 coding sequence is TGTGCCACCAGCAGAGATTGTACCAGGGTTCGTCAGCCCCAGCATTTT.